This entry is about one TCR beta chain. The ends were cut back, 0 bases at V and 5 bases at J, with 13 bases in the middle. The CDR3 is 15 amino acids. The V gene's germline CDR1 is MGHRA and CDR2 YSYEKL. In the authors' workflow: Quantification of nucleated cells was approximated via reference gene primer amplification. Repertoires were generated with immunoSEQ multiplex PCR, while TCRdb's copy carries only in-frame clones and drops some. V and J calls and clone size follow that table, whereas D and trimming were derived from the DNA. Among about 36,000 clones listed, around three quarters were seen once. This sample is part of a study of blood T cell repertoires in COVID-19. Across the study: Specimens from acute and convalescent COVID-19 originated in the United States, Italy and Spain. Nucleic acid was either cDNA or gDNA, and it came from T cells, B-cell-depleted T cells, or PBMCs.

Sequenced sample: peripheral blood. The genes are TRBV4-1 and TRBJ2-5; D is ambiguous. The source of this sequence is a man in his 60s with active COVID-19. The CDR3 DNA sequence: TGCGCCAGCAGCCAAGAGCCCACTCCTACCGAGACCCAGTACTTC. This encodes CASSQEPTPTETQYF.